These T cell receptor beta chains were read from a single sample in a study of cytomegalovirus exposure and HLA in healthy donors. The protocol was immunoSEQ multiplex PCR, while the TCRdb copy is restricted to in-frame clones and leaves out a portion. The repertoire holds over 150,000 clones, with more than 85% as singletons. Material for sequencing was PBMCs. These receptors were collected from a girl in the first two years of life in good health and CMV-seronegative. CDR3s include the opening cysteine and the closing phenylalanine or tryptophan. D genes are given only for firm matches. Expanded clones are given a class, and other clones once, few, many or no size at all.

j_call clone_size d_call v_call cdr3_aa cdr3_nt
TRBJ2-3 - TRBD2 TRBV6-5 CASSTSGGAVDTQYF TGTGCCAGCAGTACAAGCGGGGGGGCCGTGGATACGCAGTATTTT
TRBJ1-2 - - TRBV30 CAWSAAGVLYGYTF TGTGCCTGGAGCGCCGCGGGGGTCTTGTATGGCTACACCTTC
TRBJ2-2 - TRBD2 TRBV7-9 CASSLTLAGGYTGELFF TGTGCCAGCAGCCTCACCTTAGCGGGGGGATACACCGGGGAGCTGTTTTTT
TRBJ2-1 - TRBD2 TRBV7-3 CASSLTGLAGGSYNEQFF TGTGCCAGCAGCTTAACGGGGCTAGCGGGGGGGTCCTACAATGAGCAGTTCTTC
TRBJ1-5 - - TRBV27 CASSLRAASPGGYQPQHF TGTGCCAGCAGTTTACGCGCGGCCTCCCCCGGGGGTTATCAGCCCCAGCATTTT
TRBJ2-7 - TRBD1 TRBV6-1 CAEGQGVYEQYF TGTGCCGAGGGACAGGGGGTCTACGAGCAGTACTTC
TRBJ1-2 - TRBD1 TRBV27 CATKDRGQYGYTF TGTGCCACCAAGGACAGGGGGCAATATGGCTACACCTTC
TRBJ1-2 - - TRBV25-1 CASSEKRGGYTF TGTGCCAGCAGCGAGAAGAGAGGGGGCTACACCTTC
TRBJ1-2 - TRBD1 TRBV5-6 CASSLRQGDGYTF TGTGCCAGCAGCTTGCGGCAGGGGGATGGCTACACCTTC
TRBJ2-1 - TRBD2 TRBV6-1 CASSAALAGSSSSYNEQFF TGTGCCAGCAGTGCAGCACTAGCGGGCTCGTCTAGCTCCTACAATGAGCAGTTCTTC
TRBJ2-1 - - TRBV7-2 CASSLVPVYNEQFF TGTGCCAGCAGCTTAGTGCCGGTCTACAATGAGCAGTTCTTC
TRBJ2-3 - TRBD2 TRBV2 CASSDLAESPSTDTQYF TGTGCCAGCAGTGATCTAGCGGAGAGCCCTAGCACAGATACGCAGTATTTT
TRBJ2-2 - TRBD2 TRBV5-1 CASSIGTIDTGELFF TGCGCCAGCAGCATAGGGACTATCGACACCGGGGAGCTGTTTTTT
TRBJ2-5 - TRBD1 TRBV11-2 CASRVTGGMETQYF TGTGCCAGCAGGGTTACAGGGGGCATGGAGACCCAGTACTTC
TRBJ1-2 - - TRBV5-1 CASSFGPGYGYTF TGCGCCAGCAGCTTTGGGCCAGGTTATGGCTACACCTTC
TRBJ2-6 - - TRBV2 CASINFGGSGANVLTF TGTGCCAGCATTAATTTTGGTGGCTCCGGGGCCAACGTCCTGACTTTC
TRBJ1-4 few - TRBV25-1 CASSERVIGGEKLFF TGTGCCAGCAGTGAAAGGGTTATCGGAGGTGAAAAACTGTTTTTT
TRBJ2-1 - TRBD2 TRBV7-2 CASSFTSGRTNEQFF TGTGCCAGCAGCTTTACTAGCGGGAGAACGAATGAGCAGTTCTTC
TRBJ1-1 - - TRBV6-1 CASSPSVNTEAFF TGTGCCAGCAGTCCGTCAGTGAACACTGAAGCTTTCTTT
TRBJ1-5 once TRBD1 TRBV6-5 CASSFTGGANQPQHF TGTGCCAGCAGTTTCACAGGGGGCGCAAATCAGCCCCAGCATTTT
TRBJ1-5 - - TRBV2 CASSFSNQPQHF TGTGCCAGCAGCTTTAGCAATCAGCCCCAGCATTTT
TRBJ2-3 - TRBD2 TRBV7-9 CASSSPTSGSGDTQYF TGTGCCAGCAGCTCGCCGACTAGCGGGAGTGGGGATACGCAGTATTTT
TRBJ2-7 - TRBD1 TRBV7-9 CSSSFGQGVYEQYF TGTTCCAGCAGCTTTGGACAGGGGGTCTACGAGCAGTACTTC
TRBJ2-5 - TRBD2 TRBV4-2 CASSQDDAVTSGGVWSETQYF TGTGCCAGCAGCCAAGACGACGCAGTGACTAGCGGGGGGGTGTGGTCAGAGACCCAGTACTTC
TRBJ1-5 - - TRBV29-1 CSVDRGEDQPQHF TGCAGCGTTGACAGGGGAGAAGATCAGCCCCAGCATTTT
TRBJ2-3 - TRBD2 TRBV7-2 CASSSPSGRLWTDTQYF TGTGCCAGCAGCTCCCCTAGCGGACGACTTTGGACAGATACGCAGTATTTT
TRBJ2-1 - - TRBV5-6 CASSLDFRGYYNEQFF TGTGCCAGCAGCTTGGACTTTAGGGGGTACTACAATGAGCAGTTCTTC
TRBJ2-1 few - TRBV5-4 CASSLGLLEPNEQFF TGTGCCAGCAGCCTGGGACTTCTAGAGCCCAATGAGCAGTTCTTC
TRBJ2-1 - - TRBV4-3 CASSQGGGNSYNEQFF TGCGCCAGCAGCCAAGGCGGCGGGAATAGCTACAATGAGCAGTTCTTC
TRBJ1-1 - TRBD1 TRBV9 CASSAQSRGHTEAFF TGTGCCAGCAGCGCCCAAAGTAGGGGGCACACTGAAGCTTTCTTT
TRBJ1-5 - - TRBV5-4 CASSLYQQPQHF TGTGCCAGCAGCTTGTATCAGCAGCCCCAGCATTTT
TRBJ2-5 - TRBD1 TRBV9 CASSALQPGQGVETQYF TGTGCCAGCAGCGCCCTTCAACCGGGACAGGGCGTGGAGACCCAGTACTTC
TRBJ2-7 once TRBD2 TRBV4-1 CASSQGGLGGEQYF TGCGCCAGCAGCCAGGGAGGACTAGGAGGCGAGCAGTACTTC
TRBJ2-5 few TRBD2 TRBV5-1 CASSLERGGKQETQYF TGCGCCAGCAGCTTGGAGCGGGGGGGAAAACAAGAGACCCAGTACTTC
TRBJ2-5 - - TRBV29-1 CSISGGSETQYF TGCAGCATATCCGGGGGTTCGGAGACCCAGTACTTC
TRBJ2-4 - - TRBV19 CASSIGGAKNIQYF TGTGCCAGTAGTATCGGCGGGGCCAAAAACATTCAGTACTTC
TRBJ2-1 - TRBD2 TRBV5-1 CASSSGGVDNEQFF TGCGCCAGCAGCAGCGGGGGGGTAGACAATGAGCAGTTCTTC
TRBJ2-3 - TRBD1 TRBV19 CASSIQGDGTQYF TGTGCCAGTAGTATCCAGGGGGACGGTACGCAGTATTTT
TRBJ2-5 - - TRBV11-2 CASSLSYSQETQYF TGTGCCAGCAGCTTGAGTTACAGCCAAGAGACCCAGTACTTC
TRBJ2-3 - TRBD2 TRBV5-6 CASSGLLAGGAPTDTQYF TGTGCCAGCAGCGGGCTCCTAGCGGGGGGGGCGCCCACAGATACGCAGTATTTT
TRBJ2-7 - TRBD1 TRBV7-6 CASSLGGSGGAYEQYF TGTGCCAGCAGCTTAGGAGGATCAGGGGGCGCGTACGAGCAGTACTTC
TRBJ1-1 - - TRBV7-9 CASRPPYGQDTEAFF TGTGCCAGCAGACCGCCCTATGGGCAGGACACTGAAGCTTTCTTT
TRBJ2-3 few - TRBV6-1 CASSEFGWRDTQYF TGTGCCAGCAGTGAATTCGGGTGGCGGGATACGCAGTATTTT
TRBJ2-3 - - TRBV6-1 CASSEGLSFTDTQYF TGTGCCAGCAGCGAAGGGCTCTCTTTCACAGATACGCAGTATTTT
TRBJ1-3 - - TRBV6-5 CASSYSGGFAGNTIYF TGTGCCAGCAGTTACTCAGGGGGTTTCGCTGGAAACACCATATATTTT
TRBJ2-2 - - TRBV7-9 CASSLGPGTTGELFF TGTGCCAGCAGCTTGGGCCCAGGGACAACCGGGGAGCTGTTTTTT
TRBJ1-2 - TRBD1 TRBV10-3 CAISESTGGSGYTF TGTGCCATCAGTGAGTCGACAGGGGGCAGTGGCTACACCTTC
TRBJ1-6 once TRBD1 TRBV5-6 CASRTGPYSPLHF TGTGCCAGCAGGACAGGGCCATATTCACCCCTCCACTTT
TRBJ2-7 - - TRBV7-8 CASSFYRVTRAYEQYF TGTGCCAGCAGCTTCTACAGGGTAACTCGGGCCTACGAGCAGTACTTC
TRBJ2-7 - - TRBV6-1 CASSEDRREDEQYF TGTGCCAGCAGTGAGGACAGGCGGGAGGACGAGCAGTACTTC
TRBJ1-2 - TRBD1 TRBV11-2 CASSWDRGDYGYTF TGTGCCAGCAGCTGGGACAGGGGGGACTATGGCTACACCTTC
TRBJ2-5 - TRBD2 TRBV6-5 CASSPGLGGTQYF TGTGCCAGCAGTCCGGGACTAGGAGGAACCCAGTACTTC